These 16 T cell receptor beta chains were all obtained from the same sample, sequenced in a study of CD8 T cells in Susac syndrome (dated by TCRdb to between 2018 and 2020). Library prep was done by the immunoSEQ multiplex PCR assay. RNA was extracted with the RNeasy kit and roughly 0.5 to 1 ug was reverse transcribed using random hexamers. Clones were called with MiXCR by TCRdb after fastp trimmed the public reads at Q25, and only in-frame beta chains were retained. A single entry per CDR3 protein holds the most common genes and DNA from its merged rows. This sample is represented by some 300,000 distinct CDR3 sequences; roughly 85% of them were singletons. The top ten hold roughly 0.21% of the sample. Input material: CD8+ T cells from PBMCs. Every receptor here comes from a human donor with multiple sclerosis.

The CDR3 nucleotides are TGTGCCAGCAGCTCAGGACAGGACCCTTCTAACTATGGCTACACCTTC. Its translation: CASSSGQDPSNYGYTF. The genes are TRBV7-9 and TRBJ1-2; 7 positions agree with TRBD1. Germline-derived CDR1 and CDR2 are SEHNR and FQNEAQ (reference sequence). V lost 4 bases, J lost 0 bases, and 8 bases stayed unmatched. This CDR3 contains 16 residues.

The rearrangement joins TRBV19 to TRBJ2-2, with 7 bases lining up with TRBD2. CDR3 length: 15 amino acids. V trimming: 5 bases; J trimming: 1 base; junction bases outside the gene matches: 4. Per the germline V gene, CDR1 is LNHDA and CDR2 is SQIVND (reference sequence). CDR3 sequence: CASSRLAVNTGELFF. In DNA, the CDR3 is TGTGCCAGTAGTCGTCTAGCGGTGAACACCGGGGAGCTGTTTTTT.

The rearrangement uses TRBV28 and TRBJ2-2; the D is unclear. Between the trimmed V and J ends, which lost 3 bases and 5 bases, there was a span of 10 bases. The germline CDR1 and CDR2 sequences are MDHEN and SYDVKM. There are 14 residues in the CDR3. CDR3 sequence reads: CASSFNRLTGELFF. CDR3 nucleotide sequence: TGTGCCAGCAGTTTTAACCGGCTGACCGGGGAGCTGTTTTTT.

The V call is TRBV19, the J call TRBJ2-1; TRBD2 aligns across 9 bases. This CDR3 has 15 amino acids. Looked up from germline, CDR1 is LNHDA and CDR2 is SQIVND (reference sequence). With 5 bases clipped from V and 6 bases from J, the junction kept 8 bases outside the gene matches. The chain's CDR3 is CASSLASGIGNEQFF. CDR3 coding DNA: TGTGCCAGTAGTTTAGCTAGCGGGATCGGCAATGAGCAGTTCTTC.

J is TRBJ1-4 and V is TRBV20-1, with 8 positions matching TRBD1. Germline assignment: CDR1 DFQATT and CDR2 SNEGSKA (reference sequence). This CDR3 has 18 amino acids. After removal of 3 bases from V and 7 bases from J, the junction contained 19 bases not matched to a gene. DNA of the CDR3: TGCAGTGCTAGCTACGAGGACAGGGTACTACTTCTAGGTGAAAAACTGTTTTTT. It translates to CSASYEDRVLLLGEKLFF.

The V gene is TRBV13, the J gene TRBJ2-1, with 13 bases matching TRBD2. CDR1 and CDR2 from the germline V gene are PRHDT and FYEKMQ (reference sequence). V dropped 5 bases and J dropped 10; count of bases not matched to a gene: 11. The CDR3 extends over 16 amino acids. CDR3 sequence reads: CASSERTSGSVREQFF. The CDR3 bases are TGTGCCAGCAGCGAGCGGACTAGCGGGAGTGTCAGGGAGCAGTTCTTC.

This clonotype was recorded once. J is TRBJ1-1 and V is TRBV19; D perhaps matches TRBD1 (5 bases). Germline CDR1 reads LNHDA; CDR2 reads SQIVND (reference sequence). The CDR3 totals 14 residues. The V end was cut by 1 base, the J end by 3 bases, with 9 bases between. The CDR3 region is CASSIGQLYTEAFF. As DNA, the CDR3 is TGTGCCAGTAGTATAGGACAGCTCTACACTGAAGCTTTCTTT.

CDR3 residues: CSVEDTVQGRIDTQYF. The CDR3 nucleotides read TGCAGCGTTGAAGACACCGTGCAGGGAAGGATAGATACGCAGTATTTT. The chain is built from TRBV29-1 and TRBJ2-3; tentative D call: TRBD1 (5 bases). The CDR3 runs 16 residues. The germline gives CDR1 SQVTM, CDR2 ANQGSEA. Deletions cut 0 bases from V and 5 bases from J, with 18 bases between.

The rearrangement uses TRBV3-1 and TRBJ2-1; D call uncertain. The CDR3 contains 13 residues. V dropped 1 base and J dropped 6 bases, with 7 bases sitting between them. Germline CDR1 reads LGHDT; CDR2 reads YNNKEL (reference sequence). This chain's CDR3 is CASSQGRVNEQFF. The CDR3 coding sequence is TGTGCCAGCAGCCAAGGGCGAGTCAATGAGCAGTTCTTC.

V and J are TRBV7-6 and TRBJ2-1; possibly TRBD2 for D (5 bases). V was trimmed by 5 bases and J by 7 bases, leaving 18 bases between them. The CDR3 is made up of 15 amino acids. CDR1 is SGHVS, CDR2 FNYEAQ, per germline. CDR3 DNA sequence: TGTGCCAGCAGCGGCCCTCGAGGGCTTGGGAATGAGCAGTTCTTC. Translation: CASSGPRGLGNEQFF.

V usage is TRBV6-2 or TRBV6-3 and J usage is TRBJ1-1; D is uncertain. Germline V gives CDR1 MNHEY, CDR2 SVGEGT. With 7 bases removed from V and 1 base from J, the gap between germline ends came to 19 bases. CDR3 length: 16 amino acids. In DNA, the CDR3 is TGTGCCAGCATCGAGAGGTCTACAAAAGGGAACACTGAAGCTTTCTTT. This sequence encodes CASIERSTKGNTEAFF.

This chain connects TRBV7-9 to TRBJ1-5, with 7 bases lining up with TRBD1. The CDR3 totals 17 residues. Trimming removed 5 bases from V and 2 bases from J; junction bases left unmatched: 12. From germline, CDR1 is SEHNR and CDR2 FQNEAQ (reference sequence). CDR3 bases: TGTGCCAGCAGCCTGCTATACACAGGGGAAGGCAATCAGCCCCAGCATTTT. Translated, it gives CASSLLYTGEGNQPQHF. The whole variable domain, remainder taken from reference TRBV7-9 and TRBJ1-5, is DTGVSQNPRHKITKRGQNVTFRCDPISEHNRLYWYRQTLGQGPEFLTYFQNEAQLEKSRLLSDRFSAERPKGSFSTLEIQRTEQGDSAMYLCASSLLYTGEGNQPQHFGDGTRLSIL.

The rearrangement joins TRBV7-8 to TRBJ2-7, with 9 bases identical to TRBD1. The V segment lost 1 base and the J segment 1 base; nucleotides outside the gene matches: 8. This CDR3 spans 17 amino acids. CDR1 is SGHVS, CDR2 FQNEAQ, per germline. CDR3 DNA sequence: TGTGCCAGCAGCTTAGGGGACAGGGTCACCGTATCCTACGAGCAGTACTTC. It translates to CASSLGDRVTVSYEQYF.

This rearrangement joins TRBV7-9 to TRBJ2-1; 10 bases line up with TRBD2. Germline CDR1 and CDR2: SEHNR and FQNEAQ (reference sequence). After removal of 5 bases from V and 6 bases from J, the junction contained 19 bases not matched to a gene. The CDR3 spans 19 residues. CDR3 nucleotide sequence: TGTGCCAGCAGCGTACCCTCTACAACGGGACTAGCGACGATCAATGAGCAGTTCTTC. Protein sequence: CASSVPSTTGLATINEQFF.

CDR3 bases: TGTGCCAGTAGTAACCCCTCGGGAGACCCCTTTTATACGCAGTATTTT. Translated, it gives CASSNPSGDPFYTQYF. The rearrangement uses TRBV19 and TRBJ2-3; maybe TRBD2 (6 bases). The CDR3 is 16 residues long. Trimming took off 4 bases at V and 7 bases at J, with 21 bases between the two ends. Germline CDR1 reads LNHDA; CDR2 reads SQIVND (reference sequence).

The chain links TRBV4-3 to TRBJ2-2; no reliable D call. Trimming took off 0 bases at V and 2 bases at J, with 13 bases between the two ends. Germline V CDR1 and CDR2: LGHNA, YSLEER. The CDR3 loop spans 17 amino acids. The DNA of the CDR3 is TGCGCCAGCAGCCAAGAAACTCACCCTCCCAACACCGGGGAGCTGTTTTTT. Translation gives CASSQETHPPNTGELFF.